The next 14 T cell receptor beta chains were all read from a single sample in a study of OX40 agonist ivuxolimab in advanced cancers. Data came from immunoSEQ multiplex PCR; TCRdb stores just in-frame clones and leaves some out. The table has roughly 120,000 clones, around 90% seen once. Sequenced material: CD4+ or CD8+ T cells sorted from blood, taken in a trial of the OX40 agonist ivuxolimab. These receptors were obtained from an adult with an advanced solid tumor such as melanoma, head and neck, liver or kidney cancer.

The rearrangement uses TRBV6-5 and TRBJ2-5; 7 nucleotides line up with TRBD2. The germline CDR1 and CDR2 sequences are MNHEY and SVGAGI. This CDR3 contains 16 residues. The V gene end was trimmed by 4 bases and the J gene end by 4 bases; junction bases not matched to a gene: 12. The DNA for the CDR3 is TGTGCCAGCAGTTTAATTTATCCGGGAGGAGGAGAGACCCAGTACTTC. Its protein product is CASSLIYPGGGETQYF.

The chain has TRBV28 and TRBJ1-5, with TRBD1 matching over 9 bases. The ends lost 6 bases at V and 6 bases at J; junction bases unmatched: 6. This CDR3 is built from 14 residues. Germline CDR1 is MDHEN and CDR2 is SYDVKM. CDR3 bases: TGTGCCAGCAGCCTAACAGGGGGCGTTCAGCCCCAGCATTTT. Protein: CASSLTGGVQPQHF.

The chain carries TRBV5-1 and TRBJ2-7; 9 bases map to TRBD1. Losses at the gene ends were 0 bases for V and 6 bases for J; bases not matched to a gene: 4. The CDR3 sequence is 14 residues long. CDR1 is SGHRS and CDR2 is YFSETQ in the germline V gene. Here the CDR3 DNA reads TGCGCCAGCAGCTTGGCCGGACAGGGGTCCGAGCAGTACTTC. Translated, it gives CASSLAGQGSEQYF.

The chain is built from TRBV7-2 and TRBJ1-3; 7 positions match TRBD1. The CDR3 loop spans 15 amino acids. CDR1 and CDR2 from the germline V gene are SGHTA and FQGNSA. V was pared by 2 bases and J by 4 bases, with 5 bases of the junction left unmatched. The CDR3, as DNA: TGTGCCAGCAGCTTACCCGGGACAGAGGGAAACACCATATATTTT. It yields the protein CASSLPGTEGNTIYF. Supplemented by reference TRBV7-2 and TRBJ1-3, the full variable domain reads GAGVSQSPSNKVTEKGKDVELRCDPISGHTALYWYRQSLGQGLEFLIYFQGNSAPDKSGLPSDRFSAERTGGSVSTLTIQRTQQEDSAVYLCASSLPGTEGNTIYFGEGSWLTVV.

This rearrangement joins TRBV7-9 to TRBJ1-1; a weak D match, TRBD1 (6 bases). The germline V gene encodes CDR1 SEHNR and CDR2 FQNEAQ (reference sequence). The CDR3 has 13 residues. Trimming shortened V by 1 base and J by 6 bases, and 9 bases separated the two germline ends. CDR3 in amino acids: CASSLEDRAEAFF. The DNA for the CDR3 is TGTGCCAGCAGCTTAGAGGACAGAGCTGAAGCTTTCTTT.

The chain has TRBV6-1 and TRBJ1-1; 9 nucleotides line up with TRBD1. Germline V gene lookup returns CDR1 MNHNS and CDR2 SASEGT. The CDR3 has 15 amino acids. J gave up 3 bases and V 4 bases, and 6 bases lay outside the gene matches. CDR3 sequence: CASSVNRQGDTEAFF. For the CDR3, the DNA is TGTGCCAGCAGTGTCAATAGACAGGGGGACACTGAAGCTTTCTTT.

In DNA, the CDR3 is TGTGCCAGCAGCTTACCTCGCGTCCAGGGGGCCACCGGGGAGCTGTTTTTT. Encoded protein: CASSLPRVQGATGELFF. The chain carries TRBV13 and TRBJ2-2; 8 nucleotides agree with TRBD1. V shed 2 bases, J shed 4 bases, and the junction held 9 bases outside the gene matches. The V gene's germline CDR1 is PRHDT and CDR2 FYEKMQ (reference sequence). CDR3 length equals 17 residues.

The chain has TRBV2 and TRBJ1-1, with TRBD1 identical over 7 bases. The V and J ends lost 6 bases and 3 bases, in that order; junction bases with no gene match: 4. The CDR3 sequence is 13 residues long. CDR1 and CDR2 from the germline V gene are SNHLY and FYNNEI. The DNA of the CDR3 is TGTGCCAGCAGGACAGGGTACGACACTGAAGCTTTCTTT. Its protein product is CASRTGYDTEAFF.

The rearrangement links TRBV27 to TRBJ1-2; D might be TRBD1 (5 bases). CDR3 size: 14 residues. Germline CDR1 and CDR2: MNHEY and SMNVEV (reference sequence). The V gene lost 3 bases and the J gene lost 6 bases, with 14 bases spanning the gap. As DNA, the CDR3 is TGTGCCAGCAGTTTGGGGGAGGGCAGACATGGCTACACCTTC. Its protein product is CASSLGEGRHGYTF.

The gene calls are TRBV7-8 and TRBJ1-2, with a tentative D call TRBD1 (6 bases). The CDR3 loop spans 18 amino acids. Germline CDR1 SGHVS, CDR2 FQNEAQ. V lost 1 base to trimming and J lost 8 bases, with 26 bases between them. CDR3 in DNA: TGTGCCAGCAGCTTAGATGGGACAAGGATACCCTTCCTGTCCGGCTACACCTTC. This translates into CASSLDGTRIPFLSGYTF.

DNA for the CDR3: TGTGCCAGCAGTTTATCGGGACAGTGGAGGTACGAGCAGTACTTC. This encodes CASSLSGQWRYEQYF. This chain joins TRBV27 and TRBJ2-7; TRBD1 matches at 7 bases. The CDR3 runs 15 residues. With 0 bases clipped from V and 4 bases from J, the junction kept 6 bases outside the gene matches. The germline V gene has CDR1 MNHEY and CDR2 SMNVEV (reference sequence).

This sequence joins TRBV7-3 and TRBJ1-2, with D unresolved. This CDR3 is 13 amino acids long. Germline CDR1 SGHTA, CDR2 FQGTGA. Trimming took 4 bases from V and 4 from J, leaving 10 bases between them. The CDR3: CASSSPRVYGYTF. The DNA of the CDR3 is TGTGCCAGCAGCTCTCCTAGGGTCTATGGCTACACCTTC. The full variable domain, rest sourced from reference TRBV7-3 and TRBJ1-2, is GAGVSQTPSNKVTEKGKYVELRCDPISGHTALYWYRQSLGQGPEFLIYFQGTGAADDSGLPNDRFFAVRPEGSVSTLKIQRTERGDSAVYLCASSSPRVYGYTFGSGTRLTVV.

The chain joins TRBV21-1 to TRBJ1-4; TRBD1 is taken as the D call from the table, unchecked against the DNA. TRBV21-1 is given as a pseudogene. CDR3 length: 15 residues. CDR3 loop: CASSVGGQGNEKLFF. The CDR3 DNA reads as TGTGCCAGCAGCGTTGGGGGACAGGGGAATGAAAAACTGTTTTTT.

The CDR3, as DNA: TGTGCCAGCTCACCGTTCAGCGGGAGCGAGAACACCGGGGAGCTGTTTTTT. Translated: CASSPFSGSENTGELFF. The chain recombines TRBV18 with TRBJ2-2; 8 positions agree with TRBD2. The CDR3 has 17 amino acids. After removal of 3 bases from V and 1 base from J, the junction contained 7 bases not matched to a gene. Germline V CDR1 and CDR2: KGHSH, LQKENI.